The clone carrying this TCR beta chain was seen a few times. The data were taken from a study of beta chain features in type 1 diabetes. The wider study: Healthy donors, compared against patients, showed similar age, gender and cell yields. Analysis included around 110,000,000 sorted cells drawn from all samples.

What was sequenced were expressed TCRB transcripts, since all of the isolated RNA had been reverse transcribed. Method: immunoSEQ multiplex PCR; TCRdb's copy keeps in-frame clones and lacks some. The sample consists of 240,000 or so clones, 27% of them appearing once. The ends were cut back, 6 bases at V and 0 bases at J, with 19 bases in the middle. The CDR3 consists of 17 residues. Germline lookup yields CDR1 SGHTA and CDR2 FQGNSA. The chain couples TRBV7-2 to TRBJ2-3; D could derive from TRBD1 or TRBD2 (6 bases each). Sequenced material: central memory CD4+ T cells from blood. The receptor comes from a young man in good health. CDR3 sequence reads: CASRQGHSGPSTDTQYF. For the CDR3, the DNA is TGTGCCAGCAGACAGGGCCATAGCGGTCCTAGCACAGATACGCAGTATTTT.